The present entry profiles one T cell receptor beta chain with its context. The antigen remains undetermined. This CDR3 contains 17 residues. Germline lookup yields CDR1 MDHEN and CDR2 SYDVKM. V lost 6 bases to trimming and J lost 4 bases; unmatched junction nucleotides: 15. The method was immunoSEQ multiplex PCR; TCRdb's version includes in-frame clones alone and lacks a portion of them. This sample has approximately 140,000 clones; 75% to 95% occur once, and the top ten carry roughly 3.1%. This sample is drawn from a study of T cell responses to AZD1222 COVID-19 vaccine. Study-wide results and caveats: Among those given AZD1222, only six were seropositive at baseline.

This TCR derives from an adult in good health. The sample here was peripheral blood, taken on day 0 of AZD1222 vaccination. The chain recombines TRBV28 with TRBJ2-1, with 7 bases fitting TRBD2. DNA of the CDR3: TGTGCCAGCAGCCTACCTCCTCGGACTAGGAGTTACAATGAGCAGTTCTTC. Translation: CASSLPPRTRSYNEQFF.